This T cell receptor (beta chain) comes out of a study of human T cells and chemical hapten exposure. Study-wide background: There were per-sample TCR yield variations, arising mainly from small pooled library volume differences.

Regarding time point: healthy volunteer bleed at 6 weeks. Blood, whole and unfractionated, served as the source for total RNA extraction. Regarding the study as a whole: There was no change with DPC sensitization in TCRs above 1 in 1000 frequency.

Ten or more counts support this clonotype. Its antigen is unidentified. Library construction involved attaching unique molecular identifiers to individual cDNA molecules, which allowed quantitative, reproducible TCR counting. Methods used by the authors: Per sample, the median was around 100,000 TCRs, with values from roughly 23,000 to 640,000. TCRdb processed the RACE reads anew with MiXCR; each CDR3 protein has one entry. The V and J calls were determined by TCRdb, not by the authors. The sample yields under 50,000 distinct CDR3 sequences, 3% to 4.5% seen once. The sample consisted of whole blood. The TCR sequence derives from a human donor in good health. Some clones in this sample may be carry-over from other donors' samples.

Written as DNA, the CDR3 is TGCAGCGTTGCGACTAGCGCCAATGAGCAGTTCTTC. This translates into CSVATSANEQFF. This chain joins TRBV29-1 and TRBJ2-1, with 8 positions matching TRBD2. The CDR3 has 12 amino acids. The J segment lost 6 bases and the V segment lost 4 bases, leaving 2 bases of the junction unmatched. Germline V gives CDR1 SQVTM, CDR2 ANQGSEA.